Sequencing of this T cell receptor beta chain was carried out in a study of CD8 T cell repertoires and HIV-1 epitope variants. Study information: Controls included no peptide, Ebola AY9 epitope, and a CMV, EBV, flu pool.

Using immunoSEQ multiplex PCR, the repertoire was profiled, and TCRdb retains in-frame clones only, with some absent. This table holds some 87,000 clones, roughly 81% found once. The germline CDR1 and CDR2 sequences are MDHEN and SYDVKM. With 5 bases clipped from V and 7 bases from J, the junction kept 7 bases outside the gene matches. The CDR3 covers 14 residues. This clone was recorded only once. The chain joins TRBV28 to TRBJ1-4; 7 bases align to TRBD1. The TCR comes from a male donor with HIV. The sample comprised uncultured baseline CD8+ T cells from peripheral blood mononuclear cells (PBMCs). In DNA form, the CDR3 reads TGTGCCAGCAGTCTAGGGACAGCCGGTGAAAAACTGTTTTTT. Its translation is CASSLGTAGEKLFF.